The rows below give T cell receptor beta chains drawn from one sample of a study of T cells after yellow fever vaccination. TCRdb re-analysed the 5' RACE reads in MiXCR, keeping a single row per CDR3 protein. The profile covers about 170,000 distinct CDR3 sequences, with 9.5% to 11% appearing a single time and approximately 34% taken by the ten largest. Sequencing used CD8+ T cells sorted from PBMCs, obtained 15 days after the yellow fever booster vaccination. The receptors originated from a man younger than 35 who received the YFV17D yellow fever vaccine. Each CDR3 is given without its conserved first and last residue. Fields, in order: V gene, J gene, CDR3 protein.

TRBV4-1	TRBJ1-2	ASSQDLGGGYT
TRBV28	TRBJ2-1	ASSFQGYEQF
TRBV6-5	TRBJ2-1	ASSYSISGGHNEQF
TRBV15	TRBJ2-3	ATSGRRGAADTQY
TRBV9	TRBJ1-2	ASSVAGQSSGYT
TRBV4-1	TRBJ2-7	ASSQGEGRDRSYEQY
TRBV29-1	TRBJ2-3	SVEVPRDTDTQY
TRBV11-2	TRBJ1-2	ASSGRTGAKYGYT
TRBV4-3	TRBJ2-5	ASSPRTGGSLETQY
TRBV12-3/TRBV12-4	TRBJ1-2	ASSCLLYGYT
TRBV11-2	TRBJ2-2	ASSSLTGELF
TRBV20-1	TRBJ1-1	TPGGVLGTEAF
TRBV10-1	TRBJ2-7	ARGTLGYEQY
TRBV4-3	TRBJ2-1	ASSQVLGGSYNEQF
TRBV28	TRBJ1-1	ASSPLTYGTGTFFAAF
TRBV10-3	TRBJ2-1	AIRGGLLSF
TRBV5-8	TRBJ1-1	ASSFQNSEAF
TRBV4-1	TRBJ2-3	ASSQDMAGPSTDTQY
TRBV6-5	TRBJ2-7	ASSLQGAYEQY
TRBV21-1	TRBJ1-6	ASSKGWDSNSPLH
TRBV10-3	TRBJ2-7	AISEGTGSDEQY
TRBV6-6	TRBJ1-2	ASSYSRETINYGYT
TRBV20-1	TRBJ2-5	SARAVVEQLETQY
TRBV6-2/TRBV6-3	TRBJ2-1	ASDSGGVNEQF
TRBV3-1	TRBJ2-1	ASSPGPSGGPLWQF
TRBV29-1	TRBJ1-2	SAGKIQTGGENYGYT
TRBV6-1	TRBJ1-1	ASSEVWGEDTEAF
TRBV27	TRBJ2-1	ASSSGQAYNEQF
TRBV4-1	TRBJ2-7	ASSLQTSGSSYEQY
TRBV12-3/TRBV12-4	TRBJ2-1	ASSFMKRINEQF
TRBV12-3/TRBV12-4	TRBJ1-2	ASSLFGDPIYGYT
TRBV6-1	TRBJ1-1	ASRLSLTPNTEAF
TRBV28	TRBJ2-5	ASSFKPGQQETQY
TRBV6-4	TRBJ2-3	ASSDKTSGTQY
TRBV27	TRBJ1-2	ASSFGRDSYT
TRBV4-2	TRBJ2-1	ASSPRLTGSEQF
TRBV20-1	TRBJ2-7	SARDPKIDYEQY
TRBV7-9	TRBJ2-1	ASSLSSKWEF
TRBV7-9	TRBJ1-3	ASDGGASGNTIY
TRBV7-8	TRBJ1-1	ASSDPSGTGGSIQAF
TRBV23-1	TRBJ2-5	ASSQKQGQAETQY
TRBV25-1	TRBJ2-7	ASSEVSRVEQY
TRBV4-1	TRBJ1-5	ASSQWARQVNQPQH
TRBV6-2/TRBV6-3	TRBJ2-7	ASSSGFEQY
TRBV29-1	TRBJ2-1	SVDGGLTDEQF